The 25 T cell receptor beta chains listed next were all sequenced from one sample in a study of blood T cell repertoires in COVID-19. Method: immunoSEQ multiplex PCR; TCRdb's copy keeps in-frame clones and lacks some. Of approximately 530,000 clones in the sample, approximately 91% were seen once. The sequenced material came from peripheral blood. These receptors were taken from a woman aged 45-65 years with COVID-19, enrolled during active disease.

V usage is TRBV30 and J usage is TRBJ2-2; TRBD1 matches at 9 bases. V shed 2 bases and J 5 bases; nucleotides not matched to a gene: 6. The germline V gene encodes CDR1 GTSNPN and CDR2 SVGIG (reference sequence). There are 15 residues in the CDR3. Here the CDR3 reads CAWSKDRGGTGELFF. CDR3 nucleotides: TGTGCCTGGAGTAAGGACAGGGGAGGAACCGGGGAGCTGTTTTTT.

The chain combines TRBV7-2 with TRBJ1-1, with D hard to call. The germline V and J ends were trimmed by 1 base and 4 bases, with 10 bases remaining between them. Germline assignment: CDR1 SGHTA and CDR2 FQGNSA. The CDR3 consists of 14 residues. DNA for the CDR3: TGTGCCAGCAGCTTAGGTCCGGGAACCACTGAAGCTTTCTTT. It translates to CASSLGPGTTEAFF.

This clone appeared a single time. The genes are TRBV5-5 and TRBJ1-1, with 9 positions matching TRBD1. The CDR3 spans 14 residues. Germline CDR1 and CDR2: SGHKS and YYEKEE (reference sequence). The V and J ends lost 4 bases and 5 bases, in that order; junction bases with no gene match: 6. The CDR3 sequence: CASSLRDRVTEAFF. The CDR3 nucleotides are TGTGCCAGCAGCCTCCGGGACAGGGTTACTGAAGCTTTCTTT.

V and J are TRBV10-3 and TRBJ1-2; 12 positions agree with TRBD1. Germline V gene sequence: CDR1 ENHRY, CDR2 SYGVKD. V lost 0 bases to trimming and J lost 6 bases; unmatched junction nucleotides: 14. This CDR3 region has 19 residues. DNA of the CDR3: TGTGCCATCAGTGAGTCGAGTAGCTTCGGGACAGGGGGCGCGGATGGCTACACCTTC. Its protein product is CAISESSSFGTGGADGYTF.

V and J are TRBV19 and TRBJ2-7, with D possibly matching TRBD2 (6 bases). The germline gives CDR1 LNHDA, CDR2 SQIVND (reference sequence). The germline V and J ends were trimmed by 5 bases and 6 bases, with 23 bases remaining between them. The CDR3 contains 16 residues. CDR3 coding DNA: TGTGCCAGTAGTCCCTGGAGGGTAACAGCCGCCTCCGAGCAGTACTTC. This codes for CASSPWRVTAASEQYF.

The chain links TRBV19 to TRBJ2-7; D is possibly TRBD2 (5 bases). CDR3 length: 16 amino acids. With 4 bases removed from V and 2 bases from J, the gap between germline ends came to 18 bases. Germline CDR1 and CDR2: LNHDA and SQIVND (reference sequence). The CDR3 DNA reads TGTGCCAGTAGTAATGTGTCCACGGGGTTTCCCTACGAGCAGTACTTC. Translating gives CASSNVSTGFPYEQYF.

J is TRBJ1-5 and V is TRBV2; unclear D gene. The CDR3 extends over 14 amino acids. The germline V and J ends were trimmed by 3 bases and 7 bases, with 13 bases remaining between them. CDR1 and CDR2 from the germline V gene are SNHLY and FYNNEI. The CDR3 protein is CASSEGTGMQPQHF. The CDR3 nucleotides read TGTGCCAGCAGTGAGGGAACGGGAATGCAGCCCCAGCATTTT.

The chain recombines TRBV7-2 with TRBJ1-4; TRBD1 aligns across 8 bases. Trimming cost V 4 bases and J 7 bases; bases outside gene matches: 11. There are 16 residues in the CDR3. Germline CDR1 is SGHTA and CDR2 is FQGNSA. The CDR3 coding sequence is TGTGCCAGCAGCTCACCTGGACAGGGCGGAAGTGAAAAACTGTTTTTT. Residues: CASSSPGQGGSEKLFF.

This clone was observed a single time. The chain combines TRBV18 with TRBJ1-3; D is unresolved. CDR1 and CDR2 from the germline V gene are KGHSH and LQKENI. The CDR3 is made up of 16 amino acids. The V end lost 1 base, the J end lost 1 base, and 11 bases lay between the germline ends. The CDR3 DNA reads TGTGCCAGCTCACCACGGTTAGAGATTTCTGGAAACACCATATATTTT. Its protein product is CASSPRLEISGNTIYF.

The chain recombines TRBV5-1 with TRBJ1-5, with 7 positions matching TRBD1. The CDR3 consists of 13 residues. J lost 5 bases, V lost 4 bases, and 3 bases had no gene match. CDR1 and CDR2 (germline): SGHRS, YFSETQ. The CDR3: CASSHGTDQPQHF. The CDR3 nucleotides read TGCGCCAGCAGCCATGGGACAGATCAGCCCCAGCATTTT.

V is TRBV20-1 and J is TRBJ2-3; D possibly corresponds to TRBD2 (6 bases). V was pared by 3 bases and J by 4 bases, with 17 bases between. Germline assignment: CDR1 DFQATT and CDR2 SNEGSKA (reference sequence). The CDR3 runs 15 residues. The chain's CDR3 is CSASPPTSFADTQYF. CDR3 DNA: TGCAGTGCTAGTCCCCCGACTAGTTTTGCAGATACGCAGTATTTT.

This chain connects TRBV3-1 (or the pseudogene TRBV3-2) to TRBJ1-4, with D maybe TRBD1 (6 bases). The CDR3 runs to 18 residues. With 1 base removed from V and 4 bases from J, the gap between germline ends came to 19 bases. Germline V lookup: CDR1 LGHDT, CDR2 YNNKEL (reference sequence). DNA for the CDR3: TGTGCCAGCAGCCAAGCCTGGGGGGGCAGCATTGGTAATGAAAAACTGTTTTTT. Translation: CASSQAWGGSIGNEKLFF.

This clone was seen a single time. This same CDR3 is encoded by further DNA sequences in the sample. The V call is TRBV9, the J call TRBJ2-7; D remains unclear. Germline V gene sequence: CDR1 SGDLS, CDR2 YYNGEE. This CDR3 is built from 14 residues. Trimming left V 0 bases short and J 2 bases short, with 9 bases between. The CDR3 region has the DNA TGTGCCAGCAGCGTAGGCGGCGGTGCCTACGAGCAGTACTTC. Its protein product is CASSVGGGAYEQYF.

V and J are TRBV5-5 and TRBJ1-2; 7 bases agree with TRBD1. The CDR3 has 14 amino acids. Germline V gene lookup returns CDR1 SGHKS and CDR2 YYEKEE (reference sequence). With 0 bases clipped from V and 4 bases from J, the junction kept 3 bases outside the gene matches. The CDR3 protein is CASSLEGTVYGYTF. Written as DNA, the CDR3 is TGTGCCAGCAGCTTGGAAGGGACAGTCTATGGCTACACCTTC.

This clone was seen a handful of times. The chain links TRBV4-2 to TRBJ1-2; D ambiguous. Germline CDR1 and CDR2: LGHNA and YNFKEQ. The CDR3 has 13 residues. Trimming pared 0 bases from V and 3 bases from J, leaving 5 bases between. CDR3 nucleotide sequence: TGTGCCAGCAGCCAAGATCTAGACTATGGCTACACCTTC. This encodes CASSQDLDYGYTF.

The chain links TRBV10-3 to TRBJ2-2, with TRBD2 identical over 8 bases. CDR1 and CDR2 (germline): ENHRY, SYGVKD. The CDR3 spans 16 residues. With 8 bases clipped from V and 5 bases from J, the junction kept 13 bases outside the gene matches. The CDR3 loop is CAIPRGGRDLTGELFF. CDR3 DNA: TGTGCCATCCCCCGGGGGGGCAGGGATTTAACCGGGGAGCTGTTTTTT.

The genes are TRBV7-9 and TRBJ2-7; no clear D gene. V dropped 1 base and J dropped 2 bases, with 6 bases sitting between them. Germline CDR1 is SEHNR and CDR2 is FQNEAQ (reference sequence). The CDR3 consists of 13 residues. CDR3 region: CASSLVTAYEQYF. For the CDR3, the DNA is TGTGCCAGCAGCTTAGTTACAGCCTACGAGCAGTACTTC.

Note on this clone: A read error may explain this, as a much larger clone is one base away. The J gene is TRBJ1-4, the V gene TRBV5-4; D is perhaps TRBD1 (6 bases). CDR1 is SGHNT, CDR2 YYREEE, per germline (reference sequence). The CDR3 is made up of 14 amino acids. With 3 bases removed from V and 1 base from J, the gap between germline ends came to 7 bases. The CDR3 loop is CASSSQGTNEKLFF. The CDR3 nucleotides are TGTGCCAGCAGCTCACAGGGAACTAATGAAAAACTGTTTTTT. Supplemented by reference TRBV5-4 and TRBJ1-4, the full variable domain reads ETGVTQSPTHLIKTRGQQVTLRCSSQSGHNTVSWYQQALGQGPQFIFQYYREEENGRGNFPPRFSGLQFPNYSSELNVNALELDDSALYLCASSSQGTNEKLFFGSGTQLSVL.

The rearrangement joins TRBV11-2 to TRBJ1-5; D might be TRBD1 (5 bases). The CDR3 spans 15 residues. V lost 1 base, J lost 5 bases, and 12 bases lay in between. CDR1 is SGHAT, CDR2 FQNNGV, per germline. DNA of the CDR3: TGTGCCAGCAGCTTAGGGAGGGGTCTCGATCAGCCCCAGCATTTT. Protein: CASSLGRGLDQPQHF. Combining the CDR3 with reference TRBV11-2 and TRBJ1-5 gives the whole variable domain EAGVAQSPRYKIIEKRQSVAFWCNPISGHATLYWYQQILGQGPKLLIQFQNNGVVDDSQLPKDRFSAERLKGVDSTLKIQPAKLEDSAVYLCASSLGRGLDQPQHFGDGTRLSIL.

The chain is built from TRBV5-6 and TRBJ1-1; D is ambiguous. Trimming left V 4 bases short and J 0 bases short, with 22 bases between. Germline lookup yields CDR1 SGHDT and CDR2 YYEEEE. This CDR3 spans 18 amino acids. CDR3 residues: CASSAPRSGGVLNTEAFF. The CDR3 bases are TGTGCCAGCAGCGCTCCGCGATCCGGAGGTGTACTGAACACTGAAGCTTTCTTT. Drawing the rest from reference TRBV5-6 and TRBJ1-1, the complete variable domain is DAGVTQSPTHLIKTRGQQVTLRCSPKSGHDTVSWYQQALGQGPQFIFQYYEEEERQRGNFPDRFSGHQFPNYSSELNVNALLLGDSALYLCASSAPRSGGVLNTEAFFGQGTRLTVV.

Only a few counts were recorded for this clone. This chain connects TRBV30 to TRBJ1-3; D remains ambiguous. The CDR3 contains 13 residues. The germline V gene has CDR1 GTSNPN and CDR2 SVGIG (reference sequence). The V end lost 3 bases, the J end lost 0 bases, and 6 bases lay between the germline ends. The CDR3 loop is CAWRLSSGNTIYF. DNA of the CDR3: TGTGCCTGGAGACTGAGCTCTGGAAACACCATATATTTT.

This clone was found once. J is TRBJ1-6 and V is TRBV3-1 (or the pseudogene TRBV3-2); a weak D match, TRBD1 (5 bases). Germline CDR1 and CDR2: LGHDT and YNNKEL (reference sequence). The V end was cut by 2 bases, the J end by 7 bases, with 15 bases between. CDR3 length: 16 residues. CDR3 in DNA: TGTGCCAGCAGCCAACGCGAAGTCGGGGGAAATTCACCCCTCCACTTT. This gives the protein CASSQREVGGNSPLHF.

The count of this clone is one. The rearrangement joins TRBV20-1 to TRBJ2-1; D ambiguous. Trimming removed 6 bases at V and 7 bases at J, with 7 bases between. The CDR3 runs to 10 residues. Germline V CDR1 and CDR2: DFQATT, SNEGSKA (reference sequence). The CDR3: CSAILNEQFF. CDR3 bases: TGCAGTGCGATCCTAAATGAGCAGTTCTTC.

The chain employs TRBV29-1 and TRBJ2-5; 11 bases are shared with TRBD1. V lost 7 bases, J lost 5 bases, and 6 bases stayed unmatched. Germline-derived CDR1 and CDR2 are SQVTM and ANQGSEA. This CDR3 spans 13 amino acids. This CDR3 is CSGRTGGRETQYF. CDR3 sequence (DNA): TGCAGCGGCCGGACAGGGGGCAGGGAGACCCAGTACTTC.

The chain couples TRBV2 to TRBJ2-7; the D gene is possibly TRBD2 (6 bases). The CDR3 covers 15 residues. The V gene lost 6 bases and the J gene lost 3 bases, with 18 bases spanning the gap. Germline V gene sequence: CDR1 SNHLY, CDR2 FYNNEI. The CDR3 is CASSRQSGQGYEQYF. The CDR3 DNA reads TGTGCCAGCAGCCGCCAGAGCGGGCAGGGCTACGAGCAGTACTTC. Together with reference TRBV2 and TRBJ2-7, the CDR3 gives the full variable domain: EPEVTQTPSHQVTQMGQEVILRCVPISNHLYFYWYRQILGQKVEFLVSFYNNEISEKSEIFDDQFSVERPDGSNFTLKIRSTKLEDSAMYFCASSRQSGQGYEQYFGPGTRLTVT.